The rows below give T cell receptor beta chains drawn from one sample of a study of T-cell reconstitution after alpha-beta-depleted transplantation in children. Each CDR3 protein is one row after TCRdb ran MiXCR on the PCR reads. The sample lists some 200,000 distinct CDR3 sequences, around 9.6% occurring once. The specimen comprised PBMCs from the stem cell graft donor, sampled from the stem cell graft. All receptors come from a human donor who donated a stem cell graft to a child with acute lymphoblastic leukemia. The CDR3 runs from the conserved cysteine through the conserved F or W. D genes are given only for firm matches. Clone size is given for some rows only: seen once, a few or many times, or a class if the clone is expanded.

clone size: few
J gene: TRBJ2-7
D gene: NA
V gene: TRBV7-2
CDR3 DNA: TGTGCCAGCAGCTTATTAGGGACTTTGAGCTCCTACGAGCAGTACTTC
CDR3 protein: CASSLLGTLSSYEQYF

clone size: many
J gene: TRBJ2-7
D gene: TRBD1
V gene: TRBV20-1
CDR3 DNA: TGCAGTGCTCAGGACAGGGGGTTGTACGAGCAGTACTTC
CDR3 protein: CSAQDRGLYEQYF

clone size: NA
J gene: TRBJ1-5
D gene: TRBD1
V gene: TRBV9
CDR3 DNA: TGTGCCAGCAGCATAGACCGGGGACAGGGGGGTAGTCAGCCCCAGCATTTT
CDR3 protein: CASSIDRGQGGSQPQHF

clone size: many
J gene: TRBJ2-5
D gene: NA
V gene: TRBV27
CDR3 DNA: TGTGCCAGCAGTTTAACCGGGGGCAGTACGGCCCAGTACTTC
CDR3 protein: CASSLTGGSTAQYF

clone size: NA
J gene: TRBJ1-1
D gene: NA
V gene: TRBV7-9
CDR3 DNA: TGTGCCAGCAGCTTAGGGGTCGTTGAAGCTTTCTTT
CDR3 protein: CASSLGVVEAFF

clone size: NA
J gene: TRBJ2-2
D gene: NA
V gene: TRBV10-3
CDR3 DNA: TGTGCCATCAGGACGGGACGGGCGAACACCGGGGAGCTGTTTTTT
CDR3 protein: CAIRTGRANTGELFF

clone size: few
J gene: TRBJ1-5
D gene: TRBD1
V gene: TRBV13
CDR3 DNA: TGTGCCAGCAGCTTAGGCCTGAGCAGGGGGAATCAGCCCCAGCATTTT
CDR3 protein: CASSLGLSRGNQPQHF

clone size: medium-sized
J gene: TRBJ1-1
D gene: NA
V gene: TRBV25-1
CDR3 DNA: TGTGCCAGCAGTGAATGGGAGACTGAAGCTTTCTTT
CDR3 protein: CASSEWETEAFF

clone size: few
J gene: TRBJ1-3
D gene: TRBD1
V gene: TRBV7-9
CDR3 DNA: TGTGCCAGCAGCTTAGCGTTACAGGGGTCTGGAAACACCATATATTTT
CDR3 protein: CASSLALQGSGNTIYF

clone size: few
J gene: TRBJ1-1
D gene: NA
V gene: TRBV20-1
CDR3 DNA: TGCAGTGCTAGACAGGGGAAGGCTGAAGCTTTCTTT
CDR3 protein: CSARQGKAEAFF

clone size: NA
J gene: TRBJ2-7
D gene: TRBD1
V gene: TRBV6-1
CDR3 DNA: TGTGCCAGCAGTCCACCCCCAACGGACAGGGCAGCCTCCTACGAGCAGTACTTC
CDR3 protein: CASSPPPTDRAASYEQYF

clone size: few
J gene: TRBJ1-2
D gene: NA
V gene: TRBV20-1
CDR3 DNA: TGCAGTGCTAGAGATGTCTGGCCGAGTGCTAACTATGGCTACACCTTC
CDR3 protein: CSARDVWPSANYGYTF

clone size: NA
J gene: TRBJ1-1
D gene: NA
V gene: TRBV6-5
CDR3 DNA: TGTGCCAGCAGTTACCACCGGGACACTTCTGAAGCTTTCTTT
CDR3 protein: CASSYHRDTSEAFF

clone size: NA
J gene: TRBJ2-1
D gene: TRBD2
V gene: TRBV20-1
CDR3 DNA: TGCAGTGTTCCGAAGCTTTCAGCGGGGGAGTTCAATGAGCAGTTCTTC
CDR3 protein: CSVPKLSAGEFNEQFF

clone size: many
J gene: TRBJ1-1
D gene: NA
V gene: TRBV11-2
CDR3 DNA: TGTGCCAGCAGCTTAGGTTATAGGGGAGCTTTCTTT
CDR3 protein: CASSLGYRGAFF

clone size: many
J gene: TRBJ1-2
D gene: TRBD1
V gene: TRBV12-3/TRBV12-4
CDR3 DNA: TGTGCCAGCAGTCCCACGGGACAGACGTATGGCTACACCTTC
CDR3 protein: CASSPTGQTYGYTF

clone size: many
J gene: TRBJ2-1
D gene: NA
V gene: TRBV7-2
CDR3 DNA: TGTGCCAGCAGCTTAAGCAGGGACCCCTACAATGAGCAGTTCTTC
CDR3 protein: CASSLSRDPYNEQFF

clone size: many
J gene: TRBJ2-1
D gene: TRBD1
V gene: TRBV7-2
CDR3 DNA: TGTGCCAGCAGCTCTGGGACAGACAATGAGCAGTTCTTC
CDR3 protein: CASSSGTDNEQFF

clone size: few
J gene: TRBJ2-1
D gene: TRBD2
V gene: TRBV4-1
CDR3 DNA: TGCGCCAGCAGCCGCCCGAGCGGGGGCAACAATGAGCAGTTCTTC
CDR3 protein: CASSRPSGGNNEQFF

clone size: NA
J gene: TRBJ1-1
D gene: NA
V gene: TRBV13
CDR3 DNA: TGTACCAGCAGCTTTACCCTTGGACAGCCCGGAGGGGTGAACACTGAAGCTTTCTTT
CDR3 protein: CTSSFTLGQPGGVNTEAFF

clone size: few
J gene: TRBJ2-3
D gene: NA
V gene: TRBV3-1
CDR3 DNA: TGTGCCAGCAGCCAAGTCGCAGGCACAGATACGCAGTATTTT
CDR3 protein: CASSQVAGTDTQYF

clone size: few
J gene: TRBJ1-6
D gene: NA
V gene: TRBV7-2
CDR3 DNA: TGTGCCAGCAGCTTTCAGGGGTTAACTAATTCACCCCTCCACTTT
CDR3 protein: CASSFQGLTNSPLHF

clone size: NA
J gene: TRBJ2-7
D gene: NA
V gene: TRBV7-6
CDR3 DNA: TGTGCCAGCTCCCGTGGTGGCTCCGAGCAGTACTTC
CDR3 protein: CASSRGGSEQYF

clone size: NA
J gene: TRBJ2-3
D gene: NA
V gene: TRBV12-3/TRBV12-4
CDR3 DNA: TGTGCCAGCCTCAGGGGGAGGGGGCCTGGAGATACGCAGTATTTT
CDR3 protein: CASLRGRGPGDTQYF

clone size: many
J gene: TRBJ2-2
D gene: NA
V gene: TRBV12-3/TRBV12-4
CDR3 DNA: TGTGCCAGCAGTTTAACCGACATTTTCCGGCTGTTTTTT
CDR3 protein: CASSLTDIFRLFF

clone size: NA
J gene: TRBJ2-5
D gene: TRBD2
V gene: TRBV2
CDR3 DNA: TGTGCCAGCAGTGAAGAGGTAGCGGGTTCTATGAAGACCCAGTACTTC
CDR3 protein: CASSEEVAGSMKTQYF

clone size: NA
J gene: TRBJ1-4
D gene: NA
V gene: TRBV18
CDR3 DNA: TGTGCCAGCTCTCGAACCGCGGGACCAACTAATGAAAAACTGTTTTTT
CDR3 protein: CASSRTAGPTNEKLFF

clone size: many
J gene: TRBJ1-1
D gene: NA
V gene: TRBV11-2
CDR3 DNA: TGTGCCAGCAGCTTAGTTCGGCAGCCCCAAACCTTGAACACTGAAGCTTTCTTT
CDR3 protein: CASSLVRQPQTLNTEAFF